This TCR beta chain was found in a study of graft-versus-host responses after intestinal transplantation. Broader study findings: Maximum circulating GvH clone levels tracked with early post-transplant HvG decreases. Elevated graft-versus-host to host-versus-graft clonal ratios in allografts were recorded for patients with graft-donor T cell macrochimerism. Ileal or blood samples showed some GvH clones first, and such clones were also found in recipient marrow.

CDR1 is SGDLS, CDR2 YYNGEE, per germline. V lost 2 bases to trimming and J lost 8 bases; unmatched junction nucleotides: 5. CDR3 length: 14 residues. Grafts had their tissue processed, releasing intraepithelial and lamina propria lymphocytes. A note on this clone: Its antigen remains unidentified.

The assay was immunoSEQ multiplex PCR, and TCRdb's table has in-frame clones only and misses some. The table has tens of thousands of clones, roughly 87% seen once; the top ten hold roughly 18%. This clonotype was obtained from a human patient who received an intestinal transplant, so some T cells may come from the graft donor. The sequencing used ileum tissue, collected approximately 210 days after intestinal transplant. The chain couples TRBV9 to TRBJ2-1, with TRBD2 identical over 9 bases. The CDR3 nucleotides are TGTGCCAGCAGCGTCGGGACTAGCCGGGATGAGCAGTTCTTC. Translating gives CASSVGTSRDEQFF.